The clone carrying this T cell receptor (beta chain) occurred once. Cohorts were determined from participant-reported clinical history. Recovered participants had two consecutive negative NP/OP PCR tests, healthcare professional clearance, or symptom resolution. The data are from a study of blood T cell repertoires in COVID-19. Study summary: The United States, Italy and Spain supplied acute and convalescent COVID-19 samples.

V dropped 4 bases and J dropped 6 bases, with 9 bases sitting between them. CDR1 LNHDA and CDR2 SQIVND come from the germline V gene (reference sequence). CDR3 length: 12 residues. As originally analysed: Amplification of reference gene primers provided the estimated nucleated cell counts. TCRdb's copy holds only in-frame clones and misses some; the assay was immunoSEQ multiplex PCR. Clone size and V and J calls were adopted from that table, with D and trimming inferred from the DNA. The profile shows 400,000 or so clones, approximately 92% of them singletons. This TCR derives from a man aged 25 to 40 who had recovered from COVID-19. The V call is TRBV19, the J call TRBJ1-2; the D is unclear. Sequencing was done on a sample of PBMCs or T cells enriched from blood (not recorded which). The CDR3 nucleotides are TGTGCCAGTAGTAAAGAGGGAGATGGCTACACCTTC. Translating it yields CASSKEGDGYTF.